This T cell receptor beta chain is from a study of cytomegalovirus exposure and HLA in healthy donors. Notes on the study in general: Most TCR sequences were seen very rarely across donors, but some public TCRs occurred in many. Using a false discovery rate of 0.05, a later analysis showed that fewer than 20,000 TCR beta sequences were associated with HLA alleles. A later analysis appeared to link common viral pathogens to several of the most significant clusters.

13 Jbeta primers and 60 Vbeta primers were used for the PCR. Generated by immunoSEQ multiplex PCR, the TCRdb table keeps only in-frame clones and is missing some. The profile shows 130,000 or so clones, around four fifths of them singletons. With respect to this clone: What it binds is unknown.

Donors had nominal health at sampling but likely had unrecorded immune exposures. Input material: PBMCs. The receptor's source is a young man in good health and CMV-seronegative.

The CDR3 DNA sequence: TGTGCCAGCAGTGGGGACAGGGTCCTATACGAGCAGTACTTC. As protein: CASSGDRVLYEQYF. The rearrangement links TRBV6-1 to TRBJ2-7; TRBD1 matches at 9 bases. With 4 bases clipped from V and 4 bases from J, the junction kept 5 bases outside the gene matches. The CDR3 is 14 amino acids. Per germline, CDR1 MNHNS and CDR2 SASEGT.